A single TCR beta chain is shown here with its context. The data stem from a study of T cell responses to AZD1222 COVID-19 vaccine. CDR3 length: 15 amino acids. V lost 3 bases and J 0 bases, leaving 11 bases between the germline ends. Germline CDR1 MNHEY, CDR2 SMNVEV (reference sequence). Profiling relied on immunoSEQ multiplex PCR, and the TCRdb table lists in-frame clones only, not all of them. The data contain roughly 140,000 clones, about 93% of them seen just once; the ten biggest clones take up about 3.3%. The sequenced sample was peripheral blood, obtained 28 days after the second AZD1222 dose. The chain is built from TRBV27 and TRBJ1-2, with D possibly matching TRBD1 (5 bases). The TCR originated in an adult who received the AZD1222 COVID-19 vaccine. DNA of the CDR3: TGTGCCAGCAGTTTGAGGGACGGAGCTAACTATGGCTACACCTTC. Amino acid sequence: CASSLRDGANYGYTF.